This TCR beta chain was sequenced in a study of blood T cell repertoires in COVID-19. Study background: Acute and convalescent COVID-19 specimens originated in the United States, Italy and Spain. Sources were T cells, B-cell-depleted T cells, or PBMCs; the material itself was cDNA or gDNA.

Seattle-derived patients entered the study during active infection and were followed longitudinally. The germline CDR1 and CDR2 sequences are LNHDA and SQIVND (reference sequence). This CDR3 is 16 amino acids long. Trimming took 7 bases from V and 2 from J; bases not matched to a gene: 11. Per the authors' pipeline: From reference gene primer amplification, estimates of nucleated cell counts were derived. The method was immunoSEQ multiplex PCR; TCRdb's version includes in-frame clones alone and lacks a portion of them. V and J calls plus clone size are reproduced from that table; the DNA served to infer D and trimming. The sample carries 250,000 or so clones, about nine tenths recorded once.

Sequencing used peripheral blood. This clonotype was sampled from a man aged 25-45 years with COVID-19, enrolled during active disease. The chain joins TRBV19 to TRBJ1-5, with 7 positions matching TRBD1. CDR3: CASIPGTEGGNQPQHF. CDR3 coding DNA: TGTGCCAGTATACCCGGGACAGAGGGCGGCAATCAGCCCCAGCATTTT.